The sequence of this TCR beta chain was determined in a study of OX40 agonist ivuxolimab in advanced cancers. For the study at large: Every 2 weeks, patients received ivuxolimab intravenously, dosed at 0.01 to 10 mg/kg. Males comprised 70% to 85% of the group, whose mean age was about 62 years (range 23 to 79). Of the patients, three showed partial responses, one with hepatocellular carcinoma and two with cutaneous melanoma.

The germline gives CDR1 SNHLY, CDR2 FYNNEI. This CDR3 comprises 14 residues. V lost 7 bases, J lost 3 bases, and 12 bases lay in between. Patients with autoimmune history or systemic immunosuppression were excluded. Clones were read by immunoSEQ multiplex PCR, and TCRdb kept only the in-frame ones, dropping some. Altogether more than 45,000 clones are present, 88% being singletons, with the ten largest covering approximately 6.6%. The V gene is TRBV2, the J gene TRBJ2-2; possible D gene TRBD1, 5 bases. The receptor was isolated from an adult with an advanced solid tumor such as melanoma, head and neck, liver or kidney cancer. The source was CD4+ or CD8+ T cells sorted from blood, collected in a trial of the OX40 agonist ivuxolimab. Written as DNA, the CDR3 is TGTGCCAGCACTCAAGGGGCCTACACCGGGGAGCTGTTTTTT. Its protein is CASTQGAYTGELFF.